This TCR beta chain was recovered during a study of vaccination and CD4 T cells after COVID-19. Cultured CD4+ T cells had their DNA profiled by the Oncomine TCR Beta short-read assay. TCRdb ran MiXCR on the PCR reads and lists one entry per CDR3 protein. The table includes tens of thousands of distinct CDR3 sequences, 28% detected once. The time point is: late sampling 161 to 241 days after vaccination in three convalescent patients. Treatment in this sample: roughly ten-day PBMC culture with coronavirus spike peptide pools or control peptides (ViraFEST assay). This clonotype came up a few times. The antigen is undetermined. The sequence derives from a human donor who had recovered from COVID-19. Sample: CD4+ T cells from blood, cultured in vitro, taken about 7 months after SARS-CoV-2 vaccination.

The CDR3 DNA reads as TGCAGTGCTAGTTCCAGCGCGACAGCCAACACCGGGGAGCTGTTTTTT. This translates into CSASSSATANTGELFF. V usage is TRBV20-1 and J usage is TRBJ2-2; TRBD1 might be the D (5 bases). CDR3 length: 16 residues. The V gene lost 3 bases and the J gene lost 2 bases, with 16 bases spanning the gap. Germline V gene lookup returns CDR1 DFQATT and CDR2 SNEGSKA (reference sequence).